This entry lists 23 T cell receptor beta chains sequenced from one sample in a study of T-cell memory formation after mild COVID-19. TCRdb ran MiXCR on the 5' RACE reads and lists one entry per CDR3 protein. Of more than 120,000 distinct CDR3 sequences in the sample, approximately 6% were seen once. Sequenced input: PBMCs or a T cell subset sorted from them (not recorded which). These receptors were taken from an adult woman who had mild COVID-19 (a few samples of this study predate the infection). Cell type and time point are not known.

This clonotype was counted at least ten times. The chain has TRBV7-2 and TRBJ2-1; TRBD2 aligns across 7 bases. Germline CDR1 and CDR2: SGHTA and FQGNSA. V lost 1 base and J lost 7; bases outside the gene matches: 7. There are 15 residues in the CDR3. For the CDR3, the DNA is TGTGCCAGCAGCTTAGTTGGCGGGAGCGGGAATGAGCAGTTCTTC. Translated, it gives CASSLVGGSGNEQFF.

CDR3 sequence reads: CASSLGQGEYGYTF. CDR3 DNA: TGTGCCAGCAGCCTGGGCCAGGGGGAATATGGCTACACCTTC. The J gene is TRBJ1-2, the V gene TRBV2; 7 bases are shared with TRBD1. The CDR3 is made up of 14 amino acids. The trim removed 6 bases at V and 5 bases at J, leaving 9 bases unmatched. CDR1 SNHLY and CDR2 FYNNEI come from the germline V gene.

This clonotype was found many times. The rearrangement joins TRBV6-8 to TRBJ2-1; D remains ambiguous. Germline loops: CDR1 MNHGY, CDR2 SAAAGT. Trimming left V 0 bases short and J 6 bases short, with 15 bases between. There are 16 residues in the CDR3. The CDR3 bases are TGTGCCAGCAGTTACTCGACCCTGACCCTGGTCAATGAGCAGTTCTTC. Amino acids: CASSYSTLTLVNEQFF.

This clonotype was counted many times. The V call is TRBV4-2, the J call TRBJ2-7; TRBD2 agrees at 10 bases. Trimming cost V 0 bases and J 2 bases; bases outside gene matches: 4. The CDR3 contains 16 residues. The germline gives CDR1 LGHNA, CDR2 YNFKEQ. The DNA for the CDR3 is TGTGCCAGCAGCCAAGATAGCCTAGCGGGGGCCTACGAGCAGTACTTC. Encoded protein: CASSQDSLAGAYEQYF.

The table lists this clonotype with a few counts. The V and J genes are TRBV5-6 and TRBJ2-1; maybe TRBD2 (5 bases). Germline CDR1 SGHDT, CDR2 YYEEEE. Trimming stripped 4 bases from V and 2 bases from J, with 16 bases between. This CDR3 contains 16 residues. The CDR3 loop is CASSRGSVRTYNEQFF. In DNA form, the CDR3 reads TGTGCCAGCAGCCGCGGGTCGGTCCGGACCTACAATGAGCAGTTCTTC. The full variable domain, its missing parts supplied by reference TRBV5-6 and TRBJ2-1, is DAGVTQSPTHLIKTRGQQVTLRCSPKSGHDTVSWYQQALGQGPQFIFQYYEEEERQRGNFPDRFSGHQFPNYSSELNVNALLLGDSALYLCASSRGSVRTYNEQFFGPGTRLTVL.

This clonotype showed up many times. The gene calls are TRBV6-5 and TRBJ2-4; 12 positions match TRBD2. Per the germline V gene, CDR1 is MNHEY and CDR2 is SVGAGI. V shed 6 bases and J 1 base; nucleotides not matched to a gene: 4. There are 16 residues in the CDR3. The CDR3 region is CASRPLAGGAKNIQYF. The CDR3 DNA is TGTGCCAGCAGGCCACTAGCGGGGGGTGCCAAAAACATTCAGTACTTC.

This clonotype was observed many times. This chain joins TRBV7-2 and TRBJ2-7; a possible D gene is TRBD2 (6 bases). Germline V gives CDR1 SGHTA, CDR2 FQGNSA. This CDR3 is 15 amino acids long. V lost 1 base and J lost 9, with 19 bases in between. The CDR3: CASSLDLRGYGGQYF. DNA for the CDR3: TGTGCCAGCAGCTTAGATCTTAGGGGCTACGGGGGGCAGTACTTC.

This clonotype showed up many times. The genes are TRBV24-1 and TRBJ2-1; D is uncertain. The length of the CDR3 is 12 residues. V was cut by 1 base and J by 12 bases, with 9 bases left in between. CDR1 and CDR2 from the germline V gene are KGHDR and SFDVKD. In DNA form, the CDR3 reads TGTGCCACCAGTGATTTTAGTAGCCTGCAGTTCTTC. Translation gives CATSDFSSLQFF.

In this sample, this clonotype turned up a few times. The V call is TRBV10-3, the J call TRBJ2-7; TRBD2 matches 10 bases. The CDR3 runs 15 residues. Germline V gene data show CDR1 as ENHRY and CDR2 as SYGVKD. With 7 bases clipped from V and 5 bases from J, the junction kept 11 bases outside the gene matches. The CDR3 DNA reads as TGTGCCATCACTCCTGGCCTAGCGGGAGTCAACGAGCAGTACTTC. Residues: CAITPGLAGVNEQYF.

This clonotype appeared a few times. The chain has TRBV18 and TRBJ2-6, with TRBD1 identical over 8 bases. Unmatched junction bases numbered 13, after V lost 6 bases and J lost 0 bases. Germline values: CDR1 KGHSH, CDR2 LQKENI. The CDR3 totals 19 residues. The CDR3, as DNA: TGTGCCAGCTCCCATTTGACAGGGGCCCGTAGCTCTGGGGCCAACGTCCTGACTTTC. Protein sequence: CASSHLTGARSSGANVLTF.

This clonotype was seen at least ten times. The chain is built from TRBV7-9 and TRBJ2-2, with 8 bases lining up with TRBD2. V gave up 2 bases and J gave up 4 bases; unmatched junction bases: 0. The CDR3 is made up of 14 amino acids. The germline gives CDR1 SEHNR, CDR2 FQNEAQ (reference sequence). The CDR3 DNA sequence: TGTGCCAGCAGCTTACTAGCGGGCACCGGGGAGCTGTTTTTT. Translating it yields CASSLLAGTGELFF. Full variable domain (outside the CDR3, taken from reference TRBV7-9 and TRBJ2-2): DTGVSQNPRHKITKRGQNVTFRCDPISEHNRLYWYRQTLGQGPEFLTYFQNEAQLEKSRLLSDRFSAERPKGSFSTLEIQRTEQGDSAMYLCASSLLAGTGELFFGEGSRLTVL.

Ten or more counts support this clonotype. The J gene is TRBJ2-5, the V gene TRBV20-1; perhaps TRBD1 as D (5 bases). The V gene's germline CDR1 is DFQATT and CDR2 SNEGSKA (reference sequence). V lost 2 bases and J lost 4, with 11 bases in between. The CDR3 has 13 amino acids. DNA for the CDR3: TGCAGTGCTAGATCGAGGCAGGGAGAGACCCAGTACTTC. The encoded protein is CSARSRQGETQYF.

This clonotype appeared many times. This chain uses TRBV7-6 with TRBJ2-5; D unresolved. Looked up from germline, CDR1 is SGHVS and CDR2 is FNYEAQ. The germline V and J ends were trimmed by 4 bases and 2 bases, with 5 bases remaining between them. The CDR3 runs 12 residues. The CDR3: CASSSHQETQYF. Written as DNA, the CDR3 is TGTGCCAGCAGCTCCCATCAAGAGACCCAGTACTTC. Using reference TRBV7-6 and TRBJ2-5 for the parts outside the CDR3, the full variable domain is GAGVSQSPRYKVTKRGQDVALRCDPISGHVSLYWYRQALGQGPEFLTYFNYEAQQDKSGLPNDRFSAERPEGSISTLTIQRTEQRDSAMYRCASSSHQETQYFGPGTRLLVL.

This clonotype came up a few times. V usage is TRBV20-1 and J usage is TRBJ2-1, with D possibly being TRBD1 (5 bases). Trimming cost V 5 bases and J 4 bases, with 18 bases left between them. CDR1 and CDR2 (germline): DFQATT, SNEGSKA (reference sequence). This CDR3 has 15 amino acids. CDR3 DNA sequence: TGCAGTGCTCATCCTCAGGGCCCTCGGTACAATGAGCAGTTCTTC. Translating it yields CSAHPQGPRYNEQFF.

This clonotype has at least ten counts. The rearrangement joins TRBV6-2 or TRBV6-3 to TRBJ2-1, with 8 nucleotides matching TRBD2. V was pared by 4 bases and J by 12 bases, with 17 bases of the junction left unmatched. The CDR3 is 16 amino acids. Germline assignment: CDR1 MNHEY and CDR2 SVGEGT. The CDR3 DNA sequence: TGTGCCAGCAGTTCGATCCTGACCGGGACTAGATATGTGCAGTTCTTC. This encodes CASSSILTGTRYVQFF.

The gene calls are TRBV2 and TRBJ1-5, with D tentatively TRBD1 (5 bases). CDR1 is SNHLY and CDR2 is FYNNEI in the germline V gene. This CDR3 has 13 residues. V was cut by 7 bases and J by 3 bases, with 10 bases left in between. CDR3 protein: CASTGQYNQPQHF. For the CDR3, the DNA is TGTGCCAGCACCGGACAATACAATCAGCCCCAGCATTTT.

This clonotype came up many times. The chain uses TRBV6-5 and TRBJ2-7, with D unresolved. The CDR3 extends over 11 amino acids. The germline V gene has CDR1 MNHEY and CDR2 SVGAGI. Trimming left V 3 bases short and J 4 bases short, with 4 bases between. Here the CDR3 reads CASSYRYEQYF. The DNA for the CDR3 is TGTGCCAGCAGTTATCGGTACGAGCAGTACTTC.

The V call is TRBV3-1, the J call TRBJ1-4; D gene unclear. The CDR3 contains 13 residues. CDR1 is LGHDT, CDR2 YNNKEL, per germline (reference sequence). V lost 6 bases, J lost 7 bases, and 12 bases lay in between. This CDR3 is CASSRFEGEKLFF. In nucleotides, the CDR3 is TGTGCCAGCAGTCGATTTGAAGGTGAAAAACTGTTTTTT.

CDR3 amino acids: CASSLGRSDNEQFF. The CDR3 DNA reads as TGTGCCAGCAGCTTAGGACGGAGCGACAATGAGCAGTTCTTC. This sequence joins TRBV5-5 and TRBJ2-1; D is unclear. The V end lost 2 bases, the J end lost 5 bases, and 11 bases lay between the germline ends. The germline CDR1 and CDR2 sequences are SGHKS and YYEKEE (reference sequence). This CDR3 region has 14 residues. Combining the CDR3 with reference TRBV5-5 and TRBJ2-1 gives the whole variable domain DAGVTQSPTHLIKTRGQQVTLRCSPISGHKSVSWYQQVLGQGPQFIFQYYEKEERGRGNFPDRFSARQFPNYSSELNVNALLLGDSALYLCASSLGRSDNEQFFGPGTRLTVL.

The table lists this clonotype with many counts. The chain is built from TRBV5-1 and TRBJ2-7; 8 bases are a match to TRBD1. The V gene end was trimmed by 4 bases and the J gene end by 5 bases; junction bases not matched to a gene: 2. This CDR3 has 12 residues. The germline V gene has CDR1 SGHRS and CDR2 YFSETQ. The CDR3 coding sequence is TGCGCCAGCAGCCCGGACAGGGACGAGCAGTACTTC. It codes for CASSPDRDEQYF.

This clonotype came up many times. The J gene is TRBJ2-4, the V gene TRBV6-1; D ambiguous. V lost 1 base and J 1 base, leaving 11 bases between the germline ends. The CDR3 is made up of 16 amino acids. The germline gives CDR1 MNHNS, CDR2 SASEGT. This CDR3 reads CASSEDRNSAKNIQYF. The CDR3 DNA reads TGTGCCAGCAGTGAAGATCGGAACAGTGCCAAAAACATTCAGTACTTC.

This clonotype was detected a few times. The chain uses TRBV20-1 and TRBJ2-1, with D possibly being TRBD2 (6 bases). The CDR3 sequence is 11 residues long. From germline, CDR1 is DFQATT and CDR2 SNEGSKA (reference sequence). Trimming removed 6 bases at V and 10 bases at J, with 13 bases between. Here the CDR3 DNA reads TGCAGTGCGGAGGGATTAGCGGAGCAGTTCTTC. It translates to CSAEGLAEQFF.

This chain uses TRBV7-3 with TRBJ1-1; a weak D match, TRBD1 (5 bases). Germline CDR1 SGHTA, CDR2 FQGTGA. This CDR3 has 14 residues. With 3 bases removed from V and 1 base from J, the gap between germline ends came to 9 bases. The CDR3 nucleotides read TGTGCCAGCAGCTTGGGACGAAGGAACACTGAAGCTTTCTTT. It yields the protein CASSLGRRNTEAFF. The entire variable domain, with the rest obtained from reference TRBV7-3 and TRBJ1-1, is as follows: GAGVSQTPSNKVTEKGKYVELRCDPISGHTALYWYRQSLGQGPEFLIYFQGTGAADDSGLPNDRFFAVRPEGSVSTLKIQRTERGDSAVYLCASSLGRRNTEAFFGQGTRLTVV.